This TCR beta chain was retrieved from a study of cytomegalovirus exposure and HLA in healthy donors. Whole-study context: Earlier, about 180 million T cells were analyzed, and about 100 million unique TCR beta sequences were found among them. Out of around 360 genotyped donors, 81% belonged to the Caucasian-associated ancestry cluster.

PCR used 60 Vbeta primers and 13 Jbeta primers. Method: immunoSEQ multiplex PCR; TCRdb's copy keeps in-frame clones and lacks some. The data show some 94,000 clones, just under 70% seen once. CDR3 length equals 17 residues. The junction had 9 bases not matched to a gene; V was cut back by 3 bases and J by 1 base. The V gene's germline CDR1 is SGDLS and CDR2 YYNGEE. This clone was observed a handful of times. What it recognizes is unknown. Study conclusions and caveats: An analysis that came later showed most CMV-associated TCR beta chains appearing HLA-restricted. Differences between HLA loci emerged in a later analysis of TCR association rates, with DRB1 most and HLA-C fewest.

The sequenced sample consisted of PBMCs. This chain connects TRBV9 to TRBJ1-2; 10 positions match TRBD1. The receptor comes from a man aged 50 to 60 in good health and CMV-seronegative. The CDR3 here is CASSGTGQGRFNYGYTF. The CDR3 DNA reads as TGTGCCAGCAGCGGAACGGGACAGGGGCGGTTTAACTATGGCTACACCTTC.